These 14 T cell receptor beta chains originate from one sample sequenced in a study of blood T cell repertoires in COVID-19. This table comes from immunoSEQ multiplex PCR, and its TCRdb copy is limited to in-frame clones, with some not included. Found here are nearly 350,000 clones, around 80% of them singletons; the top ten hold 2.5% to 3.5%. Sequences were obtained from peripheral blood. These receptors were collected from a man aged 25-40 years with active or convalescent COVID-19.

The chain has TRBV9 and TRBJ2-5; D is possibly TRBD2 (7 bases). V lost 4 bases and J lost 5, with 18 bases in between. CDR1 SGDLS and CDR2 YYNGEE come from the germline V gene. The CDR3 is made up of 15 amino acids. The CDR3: CASSPRWGGQETQYF. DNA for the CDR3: TGTGCCAGCAGCCCAAGGTGGGGGGGGCAGGAGACCCAGTACTTC.

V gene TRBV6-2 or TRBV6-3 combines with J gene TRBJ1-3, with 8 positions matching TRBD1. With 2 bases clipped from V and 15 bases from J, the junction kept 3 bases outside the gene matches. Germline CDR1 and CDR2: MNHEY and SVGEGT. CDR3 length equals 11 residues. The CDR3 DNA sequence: TGTGCCAGCAGTTACGGACAGGGTCCATATTTT. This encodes CASSYGQGPYF.

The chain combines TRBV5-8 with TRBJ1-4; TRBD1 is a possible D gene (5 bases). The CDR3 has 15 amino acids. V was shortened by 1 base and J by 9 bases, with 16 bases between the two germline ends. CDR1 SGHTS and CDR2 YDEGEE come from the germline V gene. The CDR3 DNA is TGTGCCAGCAGCTTGTACCCCAGGGCAGGTCAAAAACTGTTTTTT. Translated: CASSLYPRAGQKLFF.

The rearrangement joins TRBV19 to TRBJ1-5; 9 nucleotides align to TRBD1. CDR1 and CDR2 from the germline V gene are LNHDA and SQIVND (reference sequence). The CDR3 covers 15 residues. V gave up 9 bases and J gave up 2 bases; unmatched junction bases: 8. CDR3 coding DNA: TGTGCCAGCGGGACAGGGTTATTGGGCAATCAGCCCCAGCATTTT. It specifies CASGTGLLGNQPQHF.

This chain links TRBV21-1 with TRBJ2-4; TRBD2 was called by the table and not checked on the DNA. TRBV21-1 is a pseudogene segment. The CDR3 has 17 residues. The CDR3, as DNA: TGTGCCAGCAGCAAGAAGGCGACTAGCGGGGCCAAAAACATTCAGTACTTC. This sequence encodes CASSKKATSGAKNIQYF.

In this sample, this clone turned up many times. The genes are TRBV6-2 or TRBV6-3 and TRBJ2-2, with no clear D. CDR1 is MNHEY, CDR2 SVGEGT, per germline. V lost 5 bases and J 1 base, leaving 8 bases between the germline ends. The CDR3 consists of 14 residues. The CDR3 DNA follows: TGTGCCAGCAGTACTGCCGAGAACACCGGGGAGCTGTTTTTT. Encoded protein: CASSTAENTGELFF.

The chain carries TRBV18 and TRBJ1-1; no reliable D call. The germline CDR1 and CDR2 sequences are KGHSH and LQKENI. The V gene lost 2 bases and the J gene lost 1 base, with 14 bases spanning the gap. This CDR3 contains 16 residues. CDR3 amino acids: CASSPGSARRNTEAFF. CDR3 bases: TGTGCCAGCTCACCAGGGTCAGCTAGGAGGAACACTGAAGCTTTCTTT. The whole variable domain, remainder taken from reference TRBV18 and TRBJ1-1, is NAGVMQNPRHLVRRRGQEARLRCSPMKGHSHVYWYRQLPEEGLKFMVYLQKENIIDESGMPKERFSAEFPKEGPSILRIQQVVRGDSAAYFCASSPGSARRNTEAFFGQGTRLTVV.

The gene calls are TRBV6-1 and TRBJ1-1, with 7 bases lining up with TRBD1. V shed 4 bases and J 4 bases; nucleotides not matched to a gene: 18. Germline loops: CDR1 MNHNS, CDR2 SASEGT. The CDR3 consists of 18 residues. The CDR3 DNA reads TGTGCCAGCAGTGCGAATGGCCGGGACAGCCGCTTTGGCACTGAAGCTTTCTTT. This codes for CASSANGRDSRFGTEAFF.

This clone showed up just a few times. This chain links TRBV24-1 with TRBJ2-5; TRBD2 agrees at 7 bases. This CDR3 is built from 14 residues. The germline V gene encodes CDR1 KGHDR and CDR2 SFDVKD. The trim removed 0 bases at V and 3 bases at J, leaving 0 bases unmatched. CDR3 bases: TGTGCCACCAGTGATTTGACTAGCGAAGAGACCCAGTACTTC. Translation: CATSDLTSEETQYF.

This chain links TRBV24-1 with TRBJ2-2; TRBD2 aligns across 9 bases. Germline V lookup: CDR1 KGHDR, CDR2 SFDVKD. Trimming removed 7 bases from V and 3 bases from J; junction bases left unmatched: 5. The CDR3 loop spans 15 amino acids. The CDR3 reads CATRTSGQDTGELFF. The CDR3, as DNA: TGTGCCACCAGAACTAGCGGGCAAGACACCGGGGAGCTGTTTTTT.

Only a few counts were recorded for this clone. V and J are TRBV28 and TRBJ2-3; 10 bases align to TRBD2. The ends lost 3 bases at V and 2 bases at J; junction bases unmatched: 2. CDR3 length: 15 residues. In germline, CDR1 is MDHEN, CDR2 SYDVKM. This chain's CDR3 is CASSLSGGATDTQYF. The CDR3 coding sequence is TGTGCCAGCAGTTTGAGCGGGGGGGCCACAGATACGCAGTATTTT.

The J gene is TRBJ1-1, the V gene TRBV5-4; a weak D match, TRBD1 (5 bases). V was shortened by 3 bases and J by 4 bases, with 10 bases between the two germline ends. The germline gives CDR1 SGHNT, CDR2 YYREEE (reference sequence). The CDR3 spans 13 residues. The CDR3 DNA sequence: TGTGCCAGCAGCTCTAGGGGAGGCACTGAAGCTTTCTTT. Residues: CASSSRGGTEAFF.

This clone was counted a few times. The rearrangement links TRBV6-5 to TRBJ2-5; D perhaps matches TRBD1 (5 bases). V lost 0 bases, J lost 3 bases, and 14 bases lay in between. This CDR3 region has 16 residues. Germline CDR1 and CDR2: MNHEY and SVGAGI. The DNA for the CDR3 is TGTGCCAGCAGTTACTCGCCAACAGGCAATAAAGAGACCCAGTACTTC. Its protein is CASSYSPTGNKETQYF.

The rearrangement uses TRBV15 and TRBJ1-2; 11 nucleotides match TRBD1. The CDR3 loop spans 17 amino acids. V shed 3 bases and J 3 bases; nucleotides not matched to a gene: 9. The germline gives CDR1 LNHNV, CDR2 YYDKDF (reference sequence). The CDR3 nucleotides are TGTGCCACCAGCAGGTACCCTCCGGGACAGGGGGACTATGGCTACACCTTC. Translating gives CATSRYPPGQGDYGYTF.